This T cell receptor (beta chain) was captured by sequencing in a study of cytomegalovirus exposure and HLA in healthy donors. Germline-derived CDR1 and CDR2 are SGHDT and YYEEEE. The CDR3 is made up of 13 amino acids. Deletions cut 4 bases from V and 4 bases from J, with 11 bases between. The primer mix had 60 Vbeta and 13 Jbeta primers. Repertoires were generated with immunoSEQ multiplex PCR, while TCRdb's copy carries only in-frame clones and drops some. The sample carries some 130,000 clones, 70% to 80% recorded once. This TCR was recovered from a female donor in good health and CMV-seronegative. Specimen: PBMCs. The chain combines TRBV5-6 with TRBJ2-5, with D tentatively TRBD2 (6 bases). CDR3: CASSESSAETQYF. The CDR3 coding sequence is TGTGCCAGCAGCGAATCTAGCGCAGAGACCCAGTACTTC. Together with reference TRBV5-6 and TRBJ2-5, the CDR3 gives the full variable domain: DAGVTQSPTHLIKTRGQQVTLRCSPKSGHDTVSWYQQALGQGPQFIFQYYEEEERQRGNFPDRFSGHQFPNYSSELNVNALLLGDSALYLCASSESSAETQYFGPGTRLLVL.